The clone carrying this T cell receptor beta chain was seen repeatedly, ten times or more. Its matching antigen is unknown. TCRdb processed the RACE reads anew with MiXCR; each CDR3 protein has one entry. In the table there are more than 150,000 distinct CDR3 sequences, around a quarter of which are singletons. This sample is drawn from a study of human T cells and chemical hapten exposure. Background on the study: The sensitizing agent was 2% DPC, placed on about 2 cm by about 2 cm of upper inner arm skin.

CDR1 and CDR2 (germline): SQVTM, ANQGSEA. CDR3 size: 12 residues. Trimming pared 4 bases from V and 1 base from J, leaving 6 bases between. Stated time point: patch test 3, about 24 weeks after DPC sensitization. Indicated treatment: therapeutic diphenylcyclopropenone sensitization with weekly scalp DPC. Blood was drawn before each patch test was applied. Study-wide points: Relative to controls, expanded TCRs formed significantly more large CDR3 similarity clusters. There was no change with DPC sensitization in TCRs above 1 in 1000 frequency.

This clonotype was sampled from a middle-aged woman with alopecia areata. Some clones in this sample may be carry-over from other donors' samples. This chain links TRBV29-1 with TRBJ2-3; D uncertain. Sequencing used whole blood, obtained in connection with sensitization to the hapten diphenylcyclopropenone (DPC). CDR3 sequence (DNA): TGCAGCGTTGTGGACGGCACAGATACGCAGTATTTT. Translation gives CSVVDGTDTQYF.